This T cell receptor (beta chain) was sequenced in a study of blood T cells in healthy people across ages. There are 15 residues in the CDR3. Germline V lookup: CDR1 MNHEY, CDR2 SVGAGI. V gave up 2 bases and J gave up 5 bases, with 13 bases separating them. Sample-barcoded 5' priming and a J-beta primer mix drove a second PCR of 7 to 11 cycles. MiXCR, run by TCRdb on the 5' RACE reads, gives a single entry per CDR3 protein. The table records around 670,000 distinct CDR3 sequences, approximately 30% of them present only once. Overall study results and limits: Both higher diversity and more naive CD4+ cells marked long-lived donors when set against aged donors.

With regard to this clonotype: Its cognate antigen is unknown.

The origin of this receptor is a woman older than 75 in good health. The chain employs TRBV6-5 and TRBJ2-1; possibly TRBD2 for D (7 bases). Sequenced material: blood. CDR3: CASSYRGGRNNEQFF. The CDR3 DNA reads TGTGCCAGCAGTTACAGGGGGGGGCGGAACAATGAGCAGTTCTTC.